The source of this T cell receptor beta chain is a study of T cell responses to AZD1222 COVID-19 vaccine. Libraries were prepared by immunoSEQ multiplex PCR; TCRdb keeps only in-frame clonotypes and omits some of them. The sample includes approximately 150,000 clones, about 90% of them seen just once. CDR3 length: 14 residues. V dropped 2 bases and J dropped 0 bases, with 6 bases sitting between them. From germline, CDR1 is MNHEY and CDR2 SVGEGT. This chain connects TRBV6-2 or TRBV6-3 to TRBJ2-3; D perhaps matches TRBD2 (5 bases). The sequence was collected from an adult who received the MenACWY meningococcal vaccine as a control. Sequencing used peripheral blood, obtained 28 days after the second dose of the MenACWY control vaccine. CDR3 DNA: TGTGCCAGCAGTTACGGACTTAGCACAGATACGCAGTATTTT. Translation gives CASSYGLSTDTQYF.